These 20 T cell receptor beta chains originate from one sample sequenced in a study of identical twins. TCRdb re-called the 5' RACE reads with MiXCR, one entry per CDR3 protein. The data show some 760,000 distinct CDR3 sequences, around a sixth seen once. The data also belong to a second study, concerning T cells expressing NK-cell markers.

Material for sequencing was PBMCs. The receptors originated from a woman between 18 and 29 years old in good health.

This clonotype occurred many times. One end of the junction is discordant with germline, which a read error may explain. The chain carries TRBV12-3 or TRBV12-4 and TRBJ1-4, with TRBD1 matching 7 bases. There are 12 residues in the CDR3. Written as DNA, the CDR3 is TGTGCCAGCAGTTTAGCGACAGGGCCCGTGGTTTTT. Encoded protein: CASSLATGPVVF.

The sample holds many counts of this clonotype. The rearrangement uses TRBV20-1 and TRBJ2-1, with 8 bases identical to TRBD2. Germline trimming cut 0 bases from V and 3 bases from J; bases unmatched to any gene: 7. CDR3 length: 16 amino acids. Germline V gives CDR1 DFQATT, CDR2 SNEGSKA (reference sequence). The CDR3 here is CSARDQEAGDYNEQFF. The CDR3 DNA reads as TGCAGTGCTAGAGATCAGGAAGCGGGAGACTACAATGAGCAGTTCTTC.

This clonotype was picked up a small number of times. The chain has TRBV12-3 or TRBV12-4 and TRBJ2-7; 11 nucleotides match TRBD1. V trimming: 1 base; J trimming: 9 bases; junction bases outside the gene matches: 5. The length of the CDR3 is 14 residues. CDR3 sequence reads: CASSLERTGGVQYF. The CDR3 region has the DNA TGTGCCAGCAGTTTAGAAAGGACAGGGGGCGTGCAGTACTTC.

The chain carries TRBV20-1 and TRBJ2-1; D remains ambiguous. V was clipped by 4 bases and J by 3 bases, with 4 bases between them. CDR3 length: 11 amino acids. CDR1 is DFQATT, CDR2 SNEGSKA, per germline (reference sequence). The CDR3 coding sequence is TGCAGTGCTATTAACTACAATGAGCAGTTCTTC. Amino acids: CSAINYNEQFF.

This sequence joins TRBV19 and TRBJ2-3; unclear D gene. Looked up from germline, CDR1 is LNHDA and CDR2 is SQIVND (reference sequence). The CDR3 length is 14 residues. Between the trimmed V and J ends, which lost 5 bases and 0 bases, there was a span of 9 bases. Written as DNA, the CDR3 is TGTGCCAGTAGTTCCATCGTGAGCACAGATACGCAGTATTTT. Its protein is CASSSIVSTDTQYF.

V usage is TRBV20-1 and J usage is TRBJ1-5; TRBD1 might be the D (5 bases). Germline V gene data show CDR1 as DFQATT and CDR2 as SNEGSKA (reference sequence). This CDR3 region has 15 residues. V lost 0 bases to trimming and J lost 3 bases, with 12 bases between them. The CDR3 sequence is CSARDFQGHNQPQHF. CDR3 sequence (DNA): TGCAGTGCTAGAGATTTTCAGGGTCACAATCAGCCCCAGCATTTT.

The chain recombines TRBV12-3 or TRBV12-4 with TRBJ2-7, with D maybe TRBD1 (5 bases). V dropped 6 bases and J dropped 3 bases, with 12 bases sitting between them. The CDR3 totals 13 residues. The DNA of the CDR3 is TGTGCCAGCAGAAGGGGAAGGGACTACGAGCAGTACTTC. Translated, it gives CASRRGRDYEQYF.

The sample holds a few counts of this clonotype. The rearrangement links TRBV7-9 to TRBJ2-4; D unclear. Per germline, CDR1 SEHNR and CDR2 FQNEAQ (reference sequence). The CDR3 is made up of 14 amino acids. V was cut by 6 bases and J by 6 bases, with 15 bases left in between. CDR3 DNA: TGTGCCAGCAGAAGGTCGAGCGAGGCAAACATTCAGTACTTC. Translating it yields CASRRSSEANIQYF.

The V and J genes are TRBV6-1 and TRBJ2-1, with D maybe TRBD2 (6 bases). Germline CDR1 and CDR2: MNHNS and SASEGT. The length of the CDR3 is 16 residues. V was shortened by 10 bases and J by 5 bases, with 24 bases between the two germline ends. The CDR3 DNA sequence: TGTGCCACCCCGGGACTCCCGGAACGTCGCAACAATGAGCAGTTCTTC. It encodes CATPGLPERRNNEQFF.

The chain carries TRBV13 and TRBJ1-1, with D perhaps TRBD1 (5 bases). The CDR3 length is 13 residues. Looked up from germline, CDR1 is PRHDT and CDR2 is FYEKMQ (reference sequence). V gave up 5 bases and J gave up 7 bases, with 14 bases separating them. The CDR3 here is CASSPRAGREAFF. The CDR3 DNA sequence: TGTGCCAGCAGCCCCAGGGCGGGGCGTGAAGCTTTCTTT.

The genes are TRBV20-1 and TRBJ1-1; D is uncertain. The CDR3 covers 13 residues. Trimming pared 7 bases from V and 5 bases from J, leaving 17 bases between. Per the germline V gene, CDR1 is DFQATT and CDR2 is SNEGSKA (reference sequence). The CDR3 loop is CSVLPGGRTEAFF. As DNA, the CDR3 is TGCAGTGTCCTTCCGGGTGGGCGGACTGAAGCTTTCTTT.

This clonotype was seen at least ten times. The rearrangement uses TRBV29-1 and TRBJ1-2; TRBD1 agrees at 7 bases. With V trimmed by 3 bases and J by 4 bases, 5 bases remained unmatched. The CDR3 is 13 residues long. The germline V gene has CDR1 SQVTM and CDR2 ANQGSEA. DNA for the CDR3: TGCAGCGTTGACAGGGGGGAAGGCTATGGCTACACCTTC. It codes for CSVDRGEGYGYTF.

This clonotype was recorded a few times. The chain carries TRBV2 and TRBJ1-6; a weak D match, TRBD1 (5 bases). The germline CDR1 and CDR2 sequences are SNHLY and FYNNEI. The CDR3 covers 12 residues. The V and J ends lost 11 bases and 14 bases respectively, with 19 bases between them. The CDR3, as DNA: TGTGCCCTCAGATCGACAGTACCCTCCCTCCACTTT. It specifies CALRSTVPSLHF. The entire variable domain, with the rest obtained from reference TRBV2 and TRBJ1-6, is as follows: EPEVTQTPSHQVTQMGQEVILRCVPISNHLYFYWYRQILGQKVEFLVSFYNNEISEKSEIFDDQFSVERPDGSNFTLKIRSTKLEDSAMYFCALRSTVPSLHFGNGTRLTVT.

There are a few counts of this clonotype. V usage is TRBV5-1 and J usage is TRBJ2-4; 8 bases are a match to TRBD1. In germline, CDR1 is SGHRS, CDR2 YFSETQ. The CDR3 spans 13 residues. Trimming cost V 0 bases and J 7 bases; bases outside gene matches: 0. The CDR3 reads CASSLGQGNIQYF. The CDR3 nucleotides are TGCGCCAGCAGCTTGGGACAGGGGAACATTCAGTACTTC.

The chain recombines TRBV20-1 with TRBJ1-5; D gene uncertain. The germline V gene has CDR1 DFQATT and CDR2 SNEGSKA (reference sequence). V was trimmed by 1 base and J by 3 bases, leaving 7 bases between them. This CDR3 is built from 13 residues. The CDR3 bases are TGCAGTGCTAGAGGCAGATTCAATCAGCCCCAGCATTTT. Its translation: CSARGRFNQPQHF.

This clonotype has a handful of counts. The V and J genes are TRBV13 and TRBJ2-5; D call uncertain. Trimming left V 0 bases short and J 5 bases short, with 10 bases between. The germline CDR1 and CDR2 sequences are PRHDT and FYEKMQ (reference sequence). The CDR3 is made up of 14 amino acids. The CDR3 bases are TGTGCCAGCAGCTTAGGGGGCCGCCGCGAGACCCAGTACTTC. This sequence encodes CASSLGGRRETQYF. The entire variable domain, with the rest obtained from reference TRBV13 and TRBJ2-5, is as follows: AAGVIQSPRHLIKEKRETATLKCYPIPRHDTVYWYQQGPGQDPQFLISFYEKMQSDKGSIPDRFSAQQFSDYHSELNMSSLELGDSALYFCASSLGGRRETQYFGPGTRLLVL.

The chain has TRBV10-3 and TRBJ2-6; D possibly corresponds to TRBD2 (6 bases). The CDR3 has 17 amino acids. Germline-derived CDR1 and CDR2 are ENHRY and SYGVKD. V was cut by 5 bases and J by 5 bases, with 19 bases left in between. DNA of the CDR3: TGTGCCATCAGTAAGACCGGGACTGCCAAAAGGGCCAACGTCCTGACTTTC. It yields the protein CAISKTGTAKRANVLTF.

This clonotype was detected a few times. The rearrangement links TRBV12-3 or TRBV12-4 to TRBJ2-1; a weak D match, TRBD2 (5 bases). The CDR3 contains 15 residues. Trimming cost V 6 bases and J 3 bases, with 15 bases left between them. In DNA form, the CDR3 reads TGTGCCAGCAGCGGGGATAGGAACCGCTACAATGAGCAGTTCTTC. It specifies CASSGDRNRYNEQFF.

The table lists this clonotype with many counts. The chain employs TRBV5-1 and TRBJ2-1; tentatively, D is TRBD2 (7 bases). Looked up from germline, CDR1 is SGHRS and CDR2 is YFSETQ. V lost 7 bases and J lost 3, with 14 bases in between. CDR3 length: 14 amino acids. The CDR3 DNA follows: TGCGCCAGCGCGGGGGCACCCATCTACAATGAGCAGTTCTTC. Translation gives CASAGAPIYNEQFF.

The chain has TRBV5-1 and TRBJ2-7; D possibly corresponds to TRBD2 (6 bases). This CDR3 contains 14 residues. The V gene lost 0 bases and the J gene lost 3 bases, with 10 bases spanning the gap. Germline V CDR1 and CDR2: SGHRS, YFSETQ. CDR3: CASSLEAGNYEQYF. The CDR3 nucleotides read TGCGCCAGCAGCTTGGAGGCGGGAAACTACGAGCAGTACTTC.